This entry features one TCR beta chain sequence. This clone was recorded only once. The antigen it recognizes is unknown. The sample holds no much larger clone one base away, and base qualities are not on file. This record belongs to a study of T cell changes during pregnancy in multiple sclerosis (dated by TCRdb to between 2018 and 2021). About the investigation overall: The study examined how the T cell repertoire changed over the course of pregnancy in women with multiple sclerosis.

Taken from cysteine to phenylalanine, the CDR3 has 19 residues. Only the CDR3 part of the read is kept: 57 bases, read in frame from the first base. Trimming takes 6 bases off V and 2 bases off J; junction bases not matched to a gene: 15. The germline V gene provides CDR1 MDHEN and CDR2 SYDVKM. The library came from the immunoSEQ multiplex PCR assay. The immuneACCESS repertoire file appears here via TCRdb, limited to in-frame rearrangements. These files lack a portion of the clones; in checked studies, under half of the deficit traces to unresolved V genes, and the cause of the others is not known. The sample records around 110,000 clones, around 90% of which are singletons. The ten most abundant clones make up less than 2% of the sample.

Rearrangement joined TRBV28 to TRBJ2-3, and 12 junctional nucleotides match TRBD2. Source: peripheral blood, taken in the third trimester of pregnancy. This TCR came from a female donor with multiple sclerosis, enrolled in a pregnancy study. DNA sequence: TGTGCCAGCAGCTTGTTAAGAGGAGGACTAGCGGGAATCACAGATACGCAGTATTTT. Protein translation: CASSLLRGGLAGITDTQYF.